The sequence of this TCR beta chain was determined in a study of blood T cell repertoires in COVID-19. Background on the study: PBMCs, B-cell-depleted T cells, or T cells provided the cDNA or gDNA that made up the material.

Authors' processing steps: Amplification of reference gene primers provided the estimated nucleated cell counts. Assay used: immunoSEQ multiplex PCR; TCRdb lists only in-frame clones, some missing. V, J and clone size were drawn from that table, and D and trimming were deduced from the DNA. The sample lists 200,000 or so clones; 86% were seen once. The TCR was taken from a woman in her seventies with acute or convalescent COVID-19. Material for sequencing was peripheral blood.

The DNA for the CDR3 is TGTGCCAGCAGTGCCTACAGACGGACTAGCGGGAGGAACAATGAGCAGTTCTTC. This codes for CASSAYRRTSGRNNEQFF. This chain connects TRBV2 to TRBJ2-1; TRBD2 matches 14 bases. The ends lost 4 bases at V and 5 bases at J; junction bases unmatched: 10. The CDR3 contains 18 residues. CDR1 SNHLY and CDR2 FYNNEI come from the germline V gene.